This TCR beta chain was recovered during a study of response to subunit inactivated influenza vaccine. Study-wide findings and caveats: Each seasonal influenza vaccination, the authors suggested, recruits few new T cells.

Note on this clonotype: Its antigen is currently unknown.

The CDR3 is 12 residues long. Germline CDR1 and CDR2: DFQATT and SNEGSKA (reference sequence). TCRdb recomputed calls from the RT-PCR reads with MiXCR, one row per CDR3 protein. The sample shows about 610,000 distinct CDR3 sequences, 14% of them seen only once. This material consisted of PBMCs from blood, taken approximately 13 days after vaccination. The chain combines TRBV20-1 with TRBJ1-5; D is unresolved. The receptor comes from a man in his fifties or sixties who received an inactivated influenza vaccine. The CDR3 protein is CPPTTGFQPQHF. The CDR3 DNA is TGCCCACCCACGACGGGTTTCCAGCCCCAGCATTTT.